The 15 T cell receptor beta chains below were found in one sample sequenced in a study of T cells in Graves' hyperthyroidism and ophthalmopathy (dated by TCRdb to about 2019). The library was built by means of multiplex PCR. The instrument given in TCRdb is Illumina HiSeq 2000. The TCR beta CDR3 regions were amplified from the RNA transcripts. The TCR CDR3 was subjected to a first round of RT-PCR using the HTBI primer set and the Qiagen OneStep RT-PCR kit. TCRdb's own reprocessing of the public reads used fastp at Q25 and MiXCR and kept productive beta chains. Each entry merges the rows of one CDR3 protein and shows their most common DNA and genes. The sample table lists around 250,000 distinct CDR3 sequences, about 16% of them with a count of one. The ten largest clonotypes hold around 28% of the sample. Specimen: blood. The receptors derive from a woman aged 18-29 years with Graves' ophthalmopathy.

This clonotype has at least ten counts. This chain links TRBV28 with TRBJ2-1; TRBD2 might be the D (6 bases). CDR3 length equals 14 residues. Deletions cut 4 bases from V and 8 bases from J, with 15 bases between. CDR1 and CDR2 (germline): MDHEN, SYDVKM. The CDR3 DNA reads as TGTGCCAGCAGTTCCCGGACGGGAGCGGATGAGCAGTTCTTC. It encodes CASSSRTGADEQFF.

The table lists this clonotype with many counts. The J gene is TRBJ1-4, the V gene TRBV7-8, with D hard to call. CDR3 length: 15 residues. Trimming took 5 bases from V and 0 from J, leaving 10 bases between them. Per germline, CDR1 SGHVS and CDR2 FQNEAQ. The CDR3 DNA is TGTGCCAGCAGCGAAAGTCGTGCAACTAATGAAAAACTGTTTTTT. Its translation is CASSESRATNEKLFF.

The sample holds many counts of this clonotype. The chain recombines TRBV5-1 with TRBJ2-3; D assignment may be TRBD1 or TRBD2 (5 bases each). The CDR3 has 15 residues. In germline, CDR1 is SGHRS, CDR2 YFSETQ. Trimming stripped 3 bases from V and 4 bases from J, with 15 bases between. CDR3 region: CASSSRGVSPDTQYF. CDR3 nucleotide sequence: TGCGCCAGCAGCTCCCGGGGCGTTTCCCCAGATACGCAGTATTTT.

This clonotype was observed at least ten times. This chain links TRBV6-1 with TRBJ2-5; D tentatively reads TRBD1 or TRBD2 (7 bases each). Germline V lookup: CDR1 MNHNS, CDR2 SASEGT. There are 13 residues in the CDR3. With 5 bases removed from V and 13 bases from J, the gap between germline ends came to 20 bases. The CDR3 loop is CASSPSGTAGSYF. In DNA, the CDR3 is TGTGCCAGCAGTCCCTCCGGGACAGCGGGATCGTACTTC.

Many counts were recorded for this clonotype. This rearrangement joins TRBV7-8 to TRBJ2-6, with D perhaps matching TRBD1 (5 bases). Trimming left V 11 bases short and J 0 bases short, with 14 bases between. The CDR3 spans 15 residues. Germline V gives CDR1 SGHVS, CDR2 FQNEAQ. The CDR3 DNA reads TGTGCCGGAGCAGGGTGGACCTCTGGGGCCAACGTCCTGACTTTC. Amino acids: CAGAGWTSGANVLTF.

The CDR3 bases are TGTGCCAGCAGCCTGGAGGCGGGAGGGTACTACGAGCAGTACTTC. Protein sequence: CASSLEAGGYYEQYF. V and J are TRBV7-9 and TRBJ2-7, with TRBD2 matching 9 bases. J was trimmed by 3 bases and V by 5 bases; bases with no gene match: 8. The CDR3 totals 15 residues. CDR1 is SEHNR, CDR2 FQNEAQ, per germline (reference sequence).

This clonotype was recorded at least ten times. The rearrangement uses TRBV5-6 and TRBJ1-2; the D gene is possibly TRBD1 (6 bases). This CDR3 is built from 14 residues. Germline CDR1 and CDR2: SGHDT and YYEEEE. The V end lost 4 bases, the J end lost 2 bases, and 12 bases lay between the germline ends. CDR3 loop: CASSLGTLNYGYTF. The CDR3 DNA reads as TGTGCCAGCAGCCTGGGGACACTGAACTATGGCTACACCTTC.

This clonotype was recorded many times. The rearrangement joins TRBV7-9 to TRBJ2-7, with a possible D match to TRBD1 (5 bases). The CDR3 has 12 residues. V gave up 1 base and J gave up 6 bases, with 7 bases separating them. Germline V CDR1 and CDR2: SEHNR, FQNEAQ (reference sequence). The CDR3: CASSLGQREQYF. Here the CDR3 DNA reads TGTGCCAGCAGCTTAGGACAGCGCGAGCAGTACTTC.

This clonotype was seen ten or more times. The chain combines TRBV19 with TRBJ2-1; 7 nucleotides line up with TRBD2. The V and J ends lost 7 bases and 2 bases, in that order; junction bases with no gene match: 8. Germline CDR1 reads LNHDA; CDR2 reads SQIVND (reference sequence). This CDR3 region has 15 residues. The CDR3 nucleotides are TGTGCCAGTACTGTAAGCGGGGTACCCTACAATGAGCAGTTCTTC. This codes for CASTVSGVPYNEQFF.

The chain recombines TRBV3-1 with TRBJ2-1, with a weak D call TRBD1 (6 bases). The CDR3 sequence is 12 residues long. CDR1 and CDR2 (germline): LGHDT, YNNKEL (reference sequence). The V gene lost 3 bases and the J gene lost 9 bases, with 9 bases spanning the gap. The CDR3 DNA reads TGTGCCAGCAGCCACAGGGGTGGTGAGCAGTTCTTC. This encodes CASSHRGGEQFF.

This clonotype has at least ten counts. The CDR3 reads CASSRPSSGANVLTF. The CDR3 region has the DNA TGTGCCAGCTCGCGGCCCTCCTCTGGGGCCAACGTCCTGACTTTC. The chain is built from TRBV2 and TRBJ2-6, with unresolved D. This CDR3 is built from 15 residues. Trimming shortened V by 8 bases and J by 0 bases, and 11 bases separated the two germline ends. Germline V gene sequence: CDR1 SNHLY, CDR2 FYNNEI.

The sample holds many counts of this clonotype. J is TRBJ2-7 and V is TRBV19, with D perhaps being TRBD1 or TRBD2 (5 bases each). The V gene lost 4 bases and the J gene lost 3 bases, with 10 bases spanning the gap. Germline CDR1 and CDR2: LNHDA and SQIVND (reference sequence). The CDR3 is 13 residues long. This chain's CDR3 is CASSNGTIYEQYF. The CDR3 nucleotides read TGTGCCAGTAGTAACGGGACCATCTACGAGCAGTACTTC.

The sample holds many counts of this clonotype. The genes are TRBV20-1 and TRBJ2-7, with 10 positions matching TRBD2. Per germline, CDR1 DFQATT and CDR2 SNEGSKA (reference sequence). Unmatched junction bases numbered 8, after V lost 4 bases and J lost 2 bases. The CDR3 covers 15 residues. CDR3 region: CSAMMGLAFTYEQYF. The CDR3 coding sequence is TGCAGTGCTATGATGGGACTAGCGTTTACCTACGAGCAGTACTTC.

This clonotype was recorded many times. This chain joins TRBV12-3 or TRBV12-4 and TRBJ2-3, with D possibly matching TRBD2 (6 bases). The CDR3 is made up of 15 amino acids. Trimming removed 6 bases at V and 4 bases at J, with 17 bases between. This chain's CDR3 is CASRTETSRADTQYF. Written as DNA, the CDR3 is TGTGCCAGCAGGACTGAAACTAGCAGGGCAGATACGCAGTATTTT.

The table lists this clonotype with many counts. The chain employs TRBV20-1 and TRBJ2-7, with 9 bases fitting TRBD2. Losses at the gene ends were 7 bases for V and 3 bases for J; bases not matched to a gene: 13. The CDR3 covers 15 residues. Per germline, CDR1 DFQATT and CDR2 SNEGSKA (reference sequence). The CDR3 loop is CSVLEFGSGSYEQYF. DNA for the CDR3: TGCAGTGTCCTAGAGTTCGGTAGCGGGAGCTACGAGCAGTACTTC.